This T cell receptor beta chain was identified in a study of neurological immune-mediated disorders. General study results and limits: One related-CDR3 cluster, identified by phylogenetic grouping, held the repertoires of 18 of 34 multiple sclerosis patients and was a possible signature.

This clonotype was picked up many times. Its antigen is undetermined. Template-switch 5'RACE cDNA synthesis added a 10-nucleotide unique molecular identifier. TCRdb re-analysed the 5' RACE reads in MiXCR, keeping a single row per CDR3 protein. Counted here are fewer than 75,000 distinct CDR3 sequences, 3% to 4% occurring once; the ten biggest clones make up approximately 3.7%. The sequenced material came from PBMCs. This TCR came from a man in his forties with multiple sclerosis.

The chain's CDR3 is CASSPGLLATNEKLFF. The CDR3 DNA reads TGTGCCAGCAGTCCGGGATTATTAGCAACTAATGAAAAACTGTTTTTT. This chain uses TRBV12-3 or TRBV12-4 with TRBJ1-4; D unclear. Trimming left V 5 bases short and J 0 bases short, with 13 bases between. The CDR3 contains 16 residues.